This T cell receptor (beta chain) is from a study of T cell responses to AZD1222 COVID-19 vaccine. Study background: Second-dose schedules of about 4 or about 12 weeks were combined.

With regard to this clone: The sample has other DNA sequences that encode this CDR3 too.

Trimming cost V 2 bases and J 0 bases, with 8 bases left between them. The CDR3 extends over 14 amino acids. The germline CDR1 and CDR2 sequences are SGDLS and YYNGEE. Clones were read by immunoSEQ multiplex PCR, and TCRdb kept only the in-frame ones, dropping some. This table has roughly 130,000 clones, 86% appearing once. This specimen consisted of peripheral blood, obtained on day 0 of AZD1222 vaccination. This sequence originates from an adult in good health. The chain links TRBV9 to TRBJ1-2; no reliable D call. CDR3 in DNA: TGTGCCAGCAGCGTTGGCAGATCTAACTATGGCTACACCTTC. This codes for CASSVGRSNYGYTF.